This is a list of T cell receptor beta chains from one sample in a study of blood T cell repertoires in COVID-19. The protocol was immunoSEQ multiplex PCR, while the TCRdb copy is restricted to in-frame clones and leaves out a portion. The sample gives around 100,000 clones, roughly 91% of which show up once; around 5.8% is in the top ten. Sequences were obtained from peripheral blood. These receptor sequences come from a human donor in a cohort sampled during active COVID-19. CDR3s include the opening cysteine and the closing phenylalanine or tryptophan. The order of the fields is V gene, D gene, J gene, CDR3 DNA, CDR3 protein. A D gene is named only where the DNA matches it firmly.

V gene: TRBV27
D gene: .
J gene: TRBJ1-2
CDR3 DNA: TGTGCCAGCAGCTCCCTATACAGGGACTATGGCTACACCTTC
CDR3 protein: CASSSLYRDYGYTF

V gene: TRBV2
D gene: .
J gene: TRBJ1-2
CDR3 DNA: TGTGCCAGCAGTGAGCACAGAAAGAACGATGGCTACACCTTC
CDR3 protein: CASSEHRKNDGYTF

V gene: TRBV30
D gene: .
J gene: TRBJ2-7
CDR3 DNA: TGTGCCTTCCGTGACACCCCGGTCTCCTACGAGCAGTACTTC
CDR3 protein: CAFRDTPVSYEQYF

V gene: TRBV7-9
D gene: .
J gene: TRBJ1-1
CDR3 DNA: TGTGCCAGCAGCTTAAATAGTGGAGTCACTGAAGCTTTCTTT
CDR3 protein: CASSLNSGVTEAFF

V gene: TRBV5-6
D gene: .
J gene: TRBJ1-1
CDR3 DNA: TGTGCCAGCAGCTTGCTGCAGGGAAGGAACAACACTGAAGCTTTCTTT
CDR3 protein: CASSLLQGRNNTEAFF

V gene: TRBV4-1
D gene: TRBD1
J gene: TRBJ1-2
CDR3 DNA: TGCGCCAGCAGCCTGGCACCCAGGGACAGAGGGGAGGATGGCTACACCTTC
CDR3 protein: CASSLAPRDRGEDGYTF

V gene: TRBV5-4
D gene: .
J gene: TRBJ2-7
CDR3 DNA: TGTGCCAGCAGCCTGACACCATCCTACGAGCAGTACTTC
CDR3 protein: CASSLTPSYEQYF

V gene: TRBV5-5
D gene: TRBD2
J gene: TRBJ2-1
CDR3 DNA: TGTGCCAGCAGCCCGGTTGGGCTAGCGGGGTACAATGAGCAGTTCTTC
CDR3 protein: CASSPVGLAGYNEQFF

V gene: TRBV2
D gene: TRBD2
J gene: TRBJ2-3
CDR3 DNA: TGTGCCAGCGGGATTAGCGGGGGGCCAGCAGATACGCAGTATTTT
CDR3 protein: CASGISGGPADTQYF

V gene: TRBV19
D gene: .
J gene: TRBJ2-7
CDR3 DNA: TGTGCCAGTAGTATGTCGCGTTATTCCTACGAGCAGTACTTC
CDR3 protein: CASSMSRYSYEQYF

V gene: TRBV6-6
D gene: .
J gene: TRBJ2-3
CDR3 DNA: TGTGCCAGCAGTTACACACCAGTGGCTAGCACAGATACGCAGTATTTT
CDR3 protein: CASSYTPVASTDTQYF

V gene: TRBV7-9
D gene: .
J gene: TRBJ2-1
CDR3 DNA: TGTGCCAGCAGCTTAGGGGACTCCAGACTGTTCTTC
CDR3 protein: CASSLGDSRLFF

V gene: TRBV16
D gene: .
J gene: TRBJ2-7
CDR3 DNA: TGTGCCAGCAGCCAATTAAAAGGGACTCCTTCTAGGGGATCCTACGAGCAGTACTTC
CDR3 protein: CASSQLKGTPSRGSYEQYF

V gene: TRBV6-5
D gene: TRBD1
J gene: TRBJ1-2
CDR3 DNA: TGTGCCAGCAGTAGTTCCGGGACAGTCTATGGCTACACCTTC
CDR3 protein: CASSSSGTVYGYTF

V gene: TRBV28
D gene: TRBD1
J gene: TRBJ1-4
CDR3 DNA: TGTGCCAGCAGTTCCCCCACGGGACAGGGGTTTGAAAAACTGTTTTTT
CDR3 protein: CASSSPTGQGFEKLFF

V gene: TRBV4-1
D gene: .
J gene: TRBJ2-7
CDR3 DNA: TGCGCCAGCAGCCAATTCCCCCGCGGAAATGAGCAGTACTTC
CDR3 protein: CASSQFPRGNEQYF

V gene: TRBV28
D gene: .
J gene: TRBJ1-4
CDR3 DNA: TGTGCCAGCACTGCGGGAACTAATGAAAAACTGTTTTTT
CDR3 protein: CASTAGTNEKLFF

V gene: TRBV19
D gene: TRBD2
J gene: TRBJ2-7
CDR3 DNA: TGTGCCAGCCGACTAGCGGGAGGACATTACGAGCAGTACTTC
CDR3 protein: CASRLAGGHYEQYF

V gene: TRBV7-2
D gene: .
J gene: TRBJ2-1
CDR3 DNA: TGTGCCAGCAGCTTAGCCATCGGGAATTACAATGAGCAGTTCTTC
CDR3 protein: CASSLAIGNYNEQFF

V gene: TRBV27
D gene: .
J gene: TRBJ2-7
CDR3 DNA: TGTGCCAGCAGTCAGGGTTACGAGCAGTACTTC
CDR3 protein: CASSQGYEQYF

V gene: TRBV5-1
D gene: TRBD1
J gene: TRBJ2-7
CDR3 DNA: TGCGCCAGCAGCTGGGGACAGGGAATCTACGAGCAGTACTTC
CDR3 protein: CASSWGQGIYEQYF

V gene: TRBV6-6
D gene: .
J gene: TRBJ2-3
CDR3 DNA: TGTGCCAGCAGAACACCACAGCCTACAGATACGCAGTATTTT
CDR3 protein: CASRTPQPTDTQYF

V gene: TRBV6-5
D gene: TRBD1
J gene: TRBJ2-1
CDR3 DNA: TGTGCCAGCAGGGAGGACAGGGGGTCCTACAATGAGCAGTTCTTC
CDR3 protein: CASREDRGSYNEQFF

V gene: TRBV4-1
D gene: TRBD1
J gene: TRBJ2-7
CDR3 DNA: TGCGCCAGCAGCCAAGTACAGGGGGTAGGTGACGAGCAGTACTTC
CDR3 protein: CASSQVQGVGDEQYF

V gene: TRBV9
D gene: .
J gene: TRBJ2-1
CDR3 DNA: TGTGCCAGCAGCGACAGACCGAGCTCCTACAATGAGCAGTTCTTC
CDR3 protein: CASSDRPSSYNEQFF

V gene: TRBV9
D gene: .
J gene: TRBJ2-5
CDR3 DNA: TGTGCCAGCAGCCCCCGCGGTGTGGCCCCGGAGACCCAGTACTTC
CDR3 protein: CASSPRGVAPETQYF

V gene: TRBV7-9
D gene: TRBD1
J gene: TRBJ1-2
CDR3 DNA: TGTGCCAGCAGCTTAGAGGGGGCGTATGGCTACACCTTC
CDR3 protein: CASSLEGAYGYTF

V gene: TRBV4-3
D gene: .
J gene: TRBJ2-5
CDR3 DNA: TGCGCCAGCAGCCATTCAGTAGGCAGGGGCGGGGGAGAGACCCAGTACTTC
CDR3 protein: CASSHSVGRGGGETQYF